A selection of T cell receptor beta chains follows, all from one sample in a study of blood T cell repertoires in COVID-19. The protocol was immunoSEQ multiplex PCR, while the TCRdb copy is restricted to in-frame clones and leaves out a portion. The sample contains about 190,000 clones, over 75% of which appear only once. Sequencing was performed on peripheral blood. The receptors stem from a man over 45 who had recovered from COVID-19. The CDR3 runs from the conserved cysteine through the conserved F or W. Each record gives: J gene, clone size, V gene, D gene, CDR3 protein, CDR3 DNA. D genes are given only for firm matches. Some rows mark clone size as missing; the rest say once, few, many or name a class of expanded clone.

j_gene: TRBJ2-1
abundance: .
v_gene: TRBV7-3
d_gene: .
CDR3aa: CASSLYGSYNEQFF
CDR3nt: TGTGCCAGCAGCTTATACGGCTCCTACAATGAGCAGTTCTTC

j_gene: TRBJ1-5
abundance: .
v_gene: TRBV19
d_gene: .
CDR3aa: CASSIGRNQPQHF
CDR3nt: TGTGCCAGTAGTATTGGGAGAAATCAGCCCCAGCATTTT

j_gene: TRBJ2-2
abundance: .
v_gene: TRBV7-2
d_gene: TRBD2
CDR3aa: CASSLLAGAGELFF
CDR3nt: TGTGCCAGCAGCTTACTAGCGGGAGCAGGGGAGCTGTTTTTT

j_gene: TRBJ2-7
abundance: once
v_gene: TRBV13
d_gene: .
CDR3aa: CASSPGQFREQYF
CDR3nt: TGTGCCAGCAGCCCAGGACAGTTCCGCGAGCAGTACTTC

j_gene: TRBJ1-2
abundance: .
v_gene: TRBV27
d_gene: TRBD1
CDR3aa: CASSLSPRGQGAGGYTF
CDR3nt: TGTGCCAGCAGTTTATCGCCACGGGGACAGGGGGCGGGTGGCTACACCTTC

j_gene: TRBJ2-7
abundance: .
v_gene: TRBV18
d_gene: .
CDR3aa: CASSSGVDSYEQYF
CDR3nt: TGTGCCAGCTCATCAGGGGTAGACTCCTACGAGCAGTACTTC

j_gene: TRBJ2-7
abundance: few
v_gene: TRBV29-1
d_gene: .
CDR3aa: CSVEDGGYEQYF
CDR3nt: TGCAGCGTTGAAGATGGCGGCTACGAGCAGTACTTC

j_gene: TRBJ2-7
abundance: .
v_gene: TRBV28
d_gene: TRBD1
CDR3aa: CASRGQGIGEQYF
CDR3nt: TGTGCCAGCAGGGGACAGGGTATCGGCGAGCAGTACTTC

j_gene: TRBJ1-2
abundance: once
v_gene: TRBV6-1
d_gene: .
CDR3aa: CASSEVGRGGYTF
CDR3nt: TGTGCCAGCAGTGAAGTTGGCAGAGGGGGCTACACCTTC

j_gene: TRBJ1-5
abundance: few
v_gene: TRBV7-2
d_gene: .
CDR3aa: CASSSLGGLVQPQHF
CDR3nt: TGTGCCAGCAGCTCGCTGGGGGGGCTGGTTCAGCCCCAGCATTTT

j_gene: TRBJ1-1
abundance: .
v_gene: TRBV5-4
d_gene: TRBD1
CDR3aa: CASSPDRLNTEAFF
CDR3nt: TGTGCCAGCAGCCCGGACAGGCTGAACACTGAAGCTTTCTTT

j_gene: TRBJ1-1
abundance: .
v_gene: TRBV19
d_gene: TRBD1
CDR3aa: CASRYGEQGAAFF
CDR3nt: TGTGCCAGTAGATATGGGGAACAGGGGGCGGCTTTCTTT

j_gene: TRBJ2-7
abundance: .
v_gene: TRBV11-1
d_gene: .
CDR3aa: CASSLDSSYEQYF
CDR3nt: TGTGCCAGCAGCTTAGATAGTTCCTACGAGCAGTACTTC

j_gene: TRBJ1-1
abundance: .
v_gene: TRBV18
d_gene: TRBD1
CDR3aa: CASSLGTGRLNTEAFF
CDR3nt: TGTGCCAGCTCCCTGGGGACAGGGAGACTGAACACTGAAGCTTTCTTT

j_gene: TRBJ2-1
abundance: .
v_gene: TRBV24-1
d_gene: TRBD2
CDR3aa: CATSDPGLAGNNEQFF
CDR3nt: TGTGCCACCAGTGACCCGGGACTAGCGGGAAACAATGAGCAGTTCTTC

j_gene: TRBJ1-5
abundance: .
v_gene: TRBV19
d_gene: TRBD1
CDR3aa: CASRRGGAGNQPQHF
CDR3nt: TGTGCCAGTAGACGAGGGGGCGCAGGCAATCAGCCCCAGCATTTT

j_gene: TRBJ2-7
abundance: .
v_gene: TRBV2
d_gene: .
CDR3aa: CASSWDNYEQYF
CDR3nt: TGTGCCAGCAGCTGGGACAACTACGAGCAGTACTTC

j_gene: TRBJ2-7
abundance: .
v_gene: TRBV7-6
d_gene: .
CDR3aa: CASSLYPSSGSMTYEQYF
CDR3nt: TGTGCCAGCAGCTTATACCCCTCCTCGGGATCCATGACCTACGAGCAGTACTTC

j_gene: TRBJ2-2
abundance: .
v_gene: TRBV7-9
d_gene: .
CDR3aa: CASTSGRGVPGELFF
CDR3nt: TGTGCCAGCACCTCCGGGCGGGGTGTCCCCGGGGAGCTGTTTTTT